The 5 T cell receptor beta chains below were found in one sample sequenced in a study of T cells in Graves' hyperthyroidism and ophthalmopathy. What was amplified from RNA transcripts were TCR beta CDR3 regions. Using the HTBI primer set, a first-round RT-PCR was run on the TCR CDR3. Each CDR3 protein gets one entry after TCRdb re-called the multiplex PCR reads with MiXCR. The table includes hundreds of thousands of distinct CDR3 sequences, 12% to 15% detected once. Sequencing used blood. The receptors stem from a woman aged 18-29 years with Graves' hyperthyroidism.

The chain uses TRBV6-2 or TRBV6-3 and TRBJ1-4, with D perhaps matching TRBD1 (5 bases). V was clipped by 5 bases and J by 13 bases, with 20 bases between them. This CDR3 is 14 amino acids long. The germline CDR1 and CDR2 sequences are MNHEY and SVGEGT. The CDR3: CASSAGRQGTGLFF. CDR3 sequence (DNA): TGTGCCAGCAGTGCCGGGAGGCAGGGAACAGGACTGTTTTTT.

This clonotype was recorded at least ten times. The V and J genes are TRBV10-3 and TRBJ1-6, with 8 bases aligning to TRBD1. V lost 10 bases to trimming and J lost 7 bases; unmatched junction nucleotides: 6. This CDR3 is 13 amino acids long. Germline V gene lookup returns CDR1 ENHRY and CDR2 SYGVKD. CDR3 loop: CATLTGENSPLHF. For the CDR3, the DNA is TGTGCCACCTTGACAGGGGAGAATTCACCCCTCCACTTT.

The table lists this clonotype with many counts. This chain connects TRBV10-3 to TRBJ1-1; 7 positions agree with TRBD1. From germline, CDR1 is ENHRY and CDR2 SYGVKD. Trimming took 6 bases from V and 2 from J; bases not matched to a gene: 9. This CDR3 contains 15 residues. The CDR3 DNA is TGTGCCATCAGCCCCCAAGGGGGCGGCAACACTGAAGCTTTCTTT. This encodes CAISPQGGGNTEAFF.

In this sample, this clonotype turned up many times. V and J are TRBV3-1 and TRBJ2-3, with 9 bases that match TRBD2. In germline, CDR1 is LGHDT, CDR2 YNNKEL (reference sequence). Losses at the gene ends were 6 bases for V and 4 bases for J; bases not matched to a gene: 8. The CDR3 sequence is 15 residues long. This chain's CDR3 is CASSLAGLVPDTQYF. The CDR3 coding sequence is TGTGCCAGCAGTCTAGCGGGACTTGTCCCAGATACGCAGTATTTT.

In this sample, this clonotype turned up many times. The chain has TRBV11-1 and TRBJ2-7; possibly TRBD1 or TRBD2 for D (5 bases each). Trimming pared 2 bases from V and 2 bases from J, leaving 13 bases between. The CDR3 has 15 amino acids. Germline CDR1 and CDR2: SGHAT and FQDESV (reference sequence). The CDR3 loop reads CASSLRSQGAYEQYF. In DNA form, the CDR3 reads TGTGCCAGCAGCTTACGTTCGCAGGGAGCCTACGAGCAGTACTTC.